This T cell receptor (beta chain) came from a study of blood T cells in healthy people across ages. For the second PCR, which ran for about 6 to 11 cycles, a sample-barcoded 5' primer and a J-beta primer mix were used. TCRdb fed the 5' RACE reads into MiXCR, producing one record per CDR3 protein. In the table there are 800,000 to 950,000 distinct CDR3 sequences, approximately 32% of which are singletons. This sample also appeared in a second study, on T cells of mothers and their children.

This clonotype was sampled from a woman between 40 and 50 years old in good health. The specimen sequenced was blood.

Written as DNA, the CDR3 is TGCGCCAGCAGCACAGGGACTGGAGAGCAGTTCTTC. It is translated as CASSTGTGEQFF. The rearrangement links TRBV5-1 to TRBJ2-1; tentatively, D is TRBD1 or TRBD2 (6 bases each). Looked up from germline, CDR1 is SGHRS and CDR2 is YFSETQ. The CDR3 sequence is 12 residues long. The germline V and J ends were trimmed by 4 bases and 10 bases, with 12 bases remaining between them.